Shown below are 25 T cell receptor beta chains from a single sample sequenced in a study of CD8 T cells in ankylosing spondylitis. TCRdb passed the 5' RACE reads through MiXCR, listing each CDR3 protein once. The sample shows over 600,000 distinct CDR3 sequences, around 19% of them seen only once. Study-level points and caveats: Typical of ankylosing spondylitis blood, it appeared, was a TCR beta motif of eight highly homologous variants.

Antigens of these TCRs are unknown. The sequencing input was blood, either unsorted or a sorted T cell fraction (not recorded which). Every receptor here comes from a male donor with ankylosing spondylitis.

V and J are TRBV7-9 and TRBJ2-7; 8 nucleotides match TRBD1. Germline V CDR1 and CDR2: SEHNR, FQNEAQ (reference sequence). With V trimmed by 2 bases and J by 6 bases, 6 bases remained unmatched. The length of the CDR3 is 14 residues. CDR3 amino acids: CASSLSGGAGEQYF. CDR3 in DNA: TGTGCCAGCAGCTTATCAGGGGGCGCAGGCGAGCAGTACTTC. The entire variable domain, with the rest obtained from reference TRBV7-9 and TRBJ2-7, is as follows: DTGVSQNPRHKITKRGQNVTFRCDPISEHNRLYWYRQTLGQGPEFLTYFQNEAQLEKSRLLSDRFSAERPKGSFSTLEIQRTEQGDSAMYLCASSLSGGAGEQYFGPGTRLTVT.

The table lists this clonotype with a few counts. J is TRBJ1-6 and V is TRBV7-2; 9 positions match TRBD1. J gave up 9 bases and V 3 bases, and 6 bases lay outside the gene matches. Germline V gene lookup returns CDR1 SGHTA and CDR2 FQGNSA. There are 15 residues in the CDR3. The DNA of the CDR3 is TGTGCCAGCAGCTTGGAGGGACAGGGAAGTTCACCCCTCCACTTT. This codes for CASSLEGQGSSPLHF.

In this sample, this clonotype turned up a few times. J is TRBJ2-1 and V is TRBV20-1; TRBD2 matches 9 bases. J was trimmed by 0 bases and V by 3 bases; bases with no gene match: 9. The CDR3 consists of 17 residues. CDR1 and CDR2 (germline): DFQATT, SNEGSKA (reference sequence). The CDR3: CSASRSGLANSYNEQFF. In nucleotides, the CDR3 is TGCAGTGCTAGTCGATCCGGACTAGCGAACTCCTACAATGAGCAGTTCTTC.

The chain's CDR3 is CSAVPHPGYEQYF. DNA for the CDR3: TGCAGTGCTGTCCCCCACCCAGGCTACGAGCAGTACTTC. This sequence joins TRBV20-1 and TRBJ2-7; D remains ambiguous. V lost 5 bases and J lost 3, with 14 bases in between. The CDR3 is 13 amino acids. From germline, CDR1 is DFQATT and CDR2 SNEGSKA (reference sequence).

Regarding this clonotype: Germline is not matched at one junction end, which may reflect a read error. J is TRBJ2-7 and V is TRBV7-7; the match to TRBD1 covers 10 bases. The CDR3 extends over 14 amino acids. CDR1 SSHAT and CDR2 FNYEAQ come from the germline V gene (reference sequence). Here the CDR3 reads CASSLGTGANEQYF. CDR3 sequence (DNA): TGTGCTAGCAGCTTGGGGACAGGGGCCAACGAGCAGTACTTC.

This clonotype was found a few times. The V call is TRBV7-3, the J call TRBJ1-5; 10 positions match TRBD1. Germline V gives CDR1 SGHTA, CDR2 FQGTGA. CDR3 length equals 15 residues. Unmatched junction bases numbered 5, after V lost 2 bases and J lost 7 bases. CDR3 in amino acids: CASSLGTGARQPQHF. Here the CDR3 DNA reads TGTGCCAGCAGCTTAGGGACAGGGGCGCGACAGCCCCAGCATTTT.

The rearrangement links TRBV24-1 to TRBJ2-2, with D unclear. The CDR3 runs to 13 residues. Germline-derived CDR1 and CDR2 are KGHDR and SFDVKD. The V end was cut by 9 bases, the J end by 0 bases, with 7 bases between. CDR3 sequence (DNA): TGTGCCACCCAGCAAGCGAACACCGGGGAGCTGTTTTTT. Its translation is CATQQANTGELFF.

The J gene is TRBJ1-4, the V gene TRBV5-1; 7 nucleotides line up with TRBD1. The germline V gene has CDR1 SGHRS and CDR2 YFSETQ. V lost 5 bases and J lost 8; bases outside the gene matches: 6. The CDR3 length is 13 residues. CDR3 amino acids: CASRLQTGEKLFF. The CDR3 nucleotides are TGCGCCAGCAGGCTCCAGACAGGGGAAAAACTGTTTTTT.

The chain has TRBV11-1 and TRBJ2-1; TRBD2 matches at 9 bases. The CDR3 sequence is 16 residues long. V lost 7 bases, J lost 8 bases, and 15 bases stayed unmatched. Germline CDR1 and CDR2: SGHAT and FQDESV (reference sequence). The CDR3 loop reads CASTALAGHTGDEQFF. Here the CDR3 DNA reads TGTGCCAGCACCGCACTAGCGGGCCATACAGGCGATGAGCAGTTCTTC.

A few counts support this clonotype. The chain uses TRBV4-1 and TRBJ1-4; no definite D call. Germline assignment: CDR1 MGHRA and CDR2 YSYEKL. The CDR3 has 15 residues. The V end lost 0 bases, the J end lost 0 bases, and 5 bases lay between the germline ends. CDR3 residues: CASSQEFPTNEKLFF. The CDR3 DNA sequence: TGCGCCAGCAGCCAAGAGTTCCCAACTAATGAAAAACTGTTTTTT.

This clonotype has just a few counts. This sequence joins TRBV15 and TRBJ2-7; 9 bases map to TRBD2. With 3 bases clipped from V and 3 bases from J, the junction kept 12 bases outside the gene matches. Germline V gives CDR1 LNHNV, CDR2 YYDKDF (reference sequence). The CDR3 spans 17 residues. CDR3 region: CATSSGKLAGIYYEQYF. The CDR3 DNA reads as TGTGCCACCAGCAGTGGGAAACTAGCGGGTATTTACTACGAGCAGTACTTC.

V is TRBV12-3 or TRBV12-4 and J is TRBJ2-3, with TRBD2 identical over 10 bases. The CDR3 length is 15 residues. V was pared by 3 bases and J by 5 bases, with 5 bases of the junction left unmatched. CDR3 in amino acids: CASSFTSGAGDTQYF. The CDR3 bases are TGTGCCAGCAGTTTTACTAGCGGGGCAGGAGATACGCAGTATTTT.

This clonotype was counted only a few times. This chain joins TRBV12-3 or TRBV12-4 and TRBJ2-5, with 8 bases aligning to TRBD2. CDR3 length equals 12 residues. The CDR3 DNA reads TGTGCTTCTAAGCGGGGGAGAGAGACCCAGTACTTC. Residues: CASKRGRETQYF.

This clonotype was seen a few times. This chain connects TRBV4-1 to TRBJ2-7, with 11 bases identical to TRBD2. Germline V gene lookup returns CDR1 MGHRA and CDR2 YSYEKL. V lost 1 base and J lost 3; bases outside the gene matches: 2. The CDR3 extends over 15 amino acids. The CDR3: CASSQGGLAGYEQYF. DNA of the CDR3: TGCGCCAGCAGCCAAGGAGGACTAGCGGGCTACGAGCAGTACTTC.

The chain couples TRBV12-3 or TRBV12-4 to TRBJ1-2, with TRBD1 matching 7 bases. V was clipped by 6 bases and J by 8 bases; unmatched bases: 9. The CDR3 sequence is 13 residues long. The CDR3 region has the DNA TGTGCCAGCAGCGCCGACAGGGTAGAGGGCTACACCTTC. Its translation is CASSADRVEGYTF.

This chain joins TRBV20-1 and TRBJ1-3; D unresolved. Germline assignment: CDR1 DFQATT and CDR2 SNEGSKA (reference sequence). V was trimmed by 7 bases and J by 0 bases, leaving 10 bases between them. The CDR3 contains 13 residues. The CDR3 spells CSVIDTSGNTIYF. For the CDR3, the DNA is TGCAGTGTCATAGACACCTCTGGAAACACCATATATTTT.

This clonotype has only a few counts. This chain links TRBV29-1 with TRBJ1-4; 8 nucleotides match TRBD1. With 1 base clipped from V and 5 bases from J, the junction kept 6 bases outside the gene matches. The length of the CDR3 is 15 residues. From germline, CDR1 is SQVTM and CDR2 ANQGSEA. The DNA for the CDR3 is TGCAGCGTTGAAGTGCTGCAGGGGGCGAATGAAAAACTGTTTTTT. This sequence encodes CSVEVLQGANEKLFF. Full variable domain (missing parts from reference TRBV29-1 and TRBJ1-4): SAVISQKPSRDICQRGTSLTIQCQVDSQVTMMFWYRQQPGQSLTLIATANQGSEATYESGFVIDKFPISRPNLTFSTLTVSNMSPEDSSIYLCSVEVLQGANEKLFFGSGTQLSVL.

This clonotype was detected a few times. The chain uses TRBV12-3 or TRBV12-4 and TRBJ1-1; tentative D call: TRBD1 (5 bases). This CDR3 comprises 13 residues. Trimming pared 5 bases from V and 5 bases from J, leaving 12 bases between. DNA of the CDR3: TGTGCCAGCAGTAAGGGGTATCTTACTGAAGCTTTCTTT. It translates to CASSKGYLTEAFF.

This clonotype was picked up a small number of times. The chain combines TRBV2 with TRBJ2-1; the match to TRBD1 covers 7 bases. CDR1 and CDR2 from the germline V gene are SNHLY and FYNNEI. V was pared by 0 bases and J by 6 bases, with 17 bases of the junction left unmatched. CDR3 length: 19 residues. The CDR3 here is CASSEAGVTGFGVGNEQFF. The CDR3 nucleotides read TGTGCCAGCAGTGAAGCTGGTGTGACAGGGTTCGGGGTGGGCAATGAGCAGTTCTTC.

This clonotype was recorded many times. The chain is built from TRBV7-9 and TRBJ2-1, with 9 bases aligning to TRBD2. Germline values: CDR1 SEHNR, CDR2 FQNEAQ (reference sequence). The CDR3 consists of 16 residues. Trimming at V came to 4 bases and at J to 3 bases, leaving 7 bases not matched to a gene. DNA of the CDR3: TGTGCCAGCAGCTCAGAGGCTAGCGGGGACTACAATGAGCAGTTCTTC. This encodes CASSSEASGDYNEQFF.

This sequence joins TRBV9 and TRBJ1-5; D perhaps matches TRBD1 (5 bases). CDR1 and CDR2 from the germline V gene are SGDLS and YYNGEE. This CDR3 is built from 14 residues. V was cut by 0 bases and J by 5 bases, with 9 bases left in between. CDR3 DNA: TGTGCCAGCAGCGTAGGACAGTACGATCAGCCCCAGCATTTT. Protein product: CASSVGQYDQPQHF.

This rearrangement joins TRBV30 to TRBJ1-3, with D possibly being TRBD1 (5 bases). Germline CDR1 GTSNPN, CDR2 SVGIG (reference sequence). V lost 0 bases, J lost 3 bases, and 15 bases lay in between. The CDR3 runs 16 residues. The CDR3 nucleotides read TGTGCCTGGAGTGTAAAGGCGCAGGGTGGTGGAAACACCATATATTTT. Translated: CAWSVKAQGGGNTIYF.

This chain joins TRBV28 and TRBJ1-2; possible D gene TRBD1, 5 bases. Germline V gene lookup returns CDR1 MDHEN and CDR2 SYDVKM. Trimming stripped 4 bases from V and 7 bases from J, with 19 bases between. The CDR3 is 15 residues long. Here the CDR3 DNA reads TGTGCCAGCAGTTCCCCCGGGACCAGGGCCCCTGGCTACACCTTC. This gives the protein CASSSPGTRAPGYTF.

At least ten counts were recorded for this clonotype. The CDR3 reads CSARDWRGDFNQPQHF. CDR3 coding DNA: TGCAGTGCTAGAGATTGGAGGGGGGACTTTAATCAGCCCCAGCATTTT. The chain is built from TRBV20-1 and TRBJ1-5; a possible D gene is TRBD1 (6 bases). CDR1 DFQATT and CDR2 SNEGSKA come from the germline V gene (reference sequence). The CDR3 has 16 amino acids. Deletions cut 0 bases from V and 4 bases from J, with 16 bases between.

V and J are TRBV20-1 and TRBJ1-1; 8 bases match TRBD1. The germline V gene has CDR1 DFQATT and CDR2 SNEGSKA (reference sequence). The CDR3 is 17 residues long. V was pared by 6 bases and J by 4 bases, with 19 bases of the junction left unmatched. CDR3 sequence reads: CSANAAGQDAMGTEAFF. DNA for the CDR3: TGCAGTGCCAACGCAGCGGGACAGGACGCTATGGGCACTGAAGCTTTCTTT.